The clone carrying this T cell receptor (beta chain) came up a few times. This CDR3 spans 15 amino acids. V lost 6 bases to trimming and J lost 1 base, with 14 bases between them. The germline V gene has CDR1 KGHSH and CDR2 LQKENI. This sample stems from a study of type 1 regulatory T cells. About the study: T-allo10 is an in vitro-generated, Tr1-enriched CD4 T cell product specific for alloantigen.

Via MiXCR, TCRdb re-called the reads, giving one row per CDR3 protein. The sample lists 80,000 to 100,000 distinct CDR3 sequences; about 28% were seen once. The chain links TRBV18 to TRBJ2-3; D is unresolved. The sequence was obtained from a human donor in good health. Sequencing input: CD4+ T cells, either the whole sample or a sorted fraction (not recorded which). CDR3 nucleotide sequence: TGTGCCAGCTCGGAAAGCGCAGGAGGCACAGATACGCAGTATTTT. Translating it yields CASSESAGGTDTQYF.